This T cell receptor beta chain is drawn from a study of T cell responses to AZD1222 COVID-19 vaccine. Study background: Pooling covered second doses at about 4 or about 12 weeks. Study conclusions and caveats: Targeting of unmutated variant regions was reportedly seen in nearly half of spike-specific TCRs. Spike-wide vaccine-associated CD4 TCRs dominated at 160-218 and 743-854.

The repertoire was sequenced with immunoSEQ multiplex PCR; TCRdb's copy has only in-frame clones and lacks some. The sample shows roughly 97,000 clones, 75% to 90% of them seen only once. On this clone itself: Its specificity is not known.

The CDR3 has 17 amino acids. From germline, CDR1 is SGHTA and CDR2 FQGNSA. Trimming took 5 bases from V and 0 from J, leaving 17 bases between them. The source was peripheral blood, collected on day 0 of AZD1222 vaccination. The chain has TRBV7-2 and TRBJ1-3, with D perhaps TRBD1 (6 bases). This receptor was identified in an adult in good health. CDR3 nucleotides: TGTGCCAGCAGCGCCCAGGGGAGAGGGTTCTCTGGAAACACCATATATTTT. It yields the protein CASSAQGRGFSGNTIYF.